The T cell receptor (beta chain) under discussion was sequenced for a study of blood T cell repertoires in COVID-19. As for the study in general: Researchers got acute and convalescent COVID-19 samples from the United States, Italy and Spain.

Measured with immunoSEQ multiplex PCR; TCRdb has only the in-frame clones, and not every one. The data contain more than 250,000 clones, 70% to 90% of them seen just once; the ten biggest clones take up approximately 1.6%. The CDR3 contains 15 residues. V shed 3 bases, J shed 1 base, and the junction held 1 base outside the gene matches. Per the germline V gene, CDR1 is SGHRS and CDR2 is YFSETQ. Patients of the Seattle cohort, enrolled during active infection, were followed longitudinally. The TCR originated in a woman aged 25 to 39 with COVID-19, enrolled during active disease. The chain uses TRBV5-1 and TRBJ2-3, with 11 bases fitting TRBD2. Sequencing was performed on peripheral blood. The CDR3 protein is CASSSLAGGTDTQYF. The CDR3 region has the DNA TGCGCCAGCAGCTCACTAGCGGGGGGCACAGATACGCAGTATTTT.